This TCR beta chain was sequenced for a study of blood T cell repertoires in COVID-19. The overall study: COVID-19 samples, acute and convalescent, were from the United States, Italy and Spain. T cells, B-cell-depleted T cells, or PBMCs provided the cDNA or gDNA that served as material.

Source study methods: Amplification of reference gene primers provided the estimated nucleated cell counts. Profiling relied on immunoSEQ multiplex PCR, and the TCRdb table lists in-frame clones only, not all of them. Clone size and the V and J calls come from that table; the DNA yielded D and trimming. The sample includes about 130,000 clones, about 85% of them seen just once. This CDR3 comprises 17 residues. Per the germline V gene, CDR1 is SGHRS and CDR2 is YFSETQ. V trimming: 4 bases; J trimming: 1 base; junction bases outside the gene matches: 11. The V and J genes are TRBV5-1 and TRBJ2-5; 9 bases align to TRBD2. The sample consisted of peripheral blood. This sequence originates from a woman over 75 with acute or convalescent COVID-19. This chain's CDR3 is CASSVGLVAGAQETQYF. For the CDR3, the DNA is TGCGCCAGCAGCGTCGGTTTGGTAGCGGGGGCCCAAGAGACCCAGTACTTC. Complete variable domain (other parts from reference TRBV5-1 and TRBJ2-5): KAGVTQTPRYLIKTRGQQVTLSCSPISGHRSVSWYQQTPGQGLQFLFEYFSETQRNKGNFPGRFSGRQFSNSRSEMNVSTLELGDSALYLCASSVGLVAGAQETQYFGPGTRLLVL.